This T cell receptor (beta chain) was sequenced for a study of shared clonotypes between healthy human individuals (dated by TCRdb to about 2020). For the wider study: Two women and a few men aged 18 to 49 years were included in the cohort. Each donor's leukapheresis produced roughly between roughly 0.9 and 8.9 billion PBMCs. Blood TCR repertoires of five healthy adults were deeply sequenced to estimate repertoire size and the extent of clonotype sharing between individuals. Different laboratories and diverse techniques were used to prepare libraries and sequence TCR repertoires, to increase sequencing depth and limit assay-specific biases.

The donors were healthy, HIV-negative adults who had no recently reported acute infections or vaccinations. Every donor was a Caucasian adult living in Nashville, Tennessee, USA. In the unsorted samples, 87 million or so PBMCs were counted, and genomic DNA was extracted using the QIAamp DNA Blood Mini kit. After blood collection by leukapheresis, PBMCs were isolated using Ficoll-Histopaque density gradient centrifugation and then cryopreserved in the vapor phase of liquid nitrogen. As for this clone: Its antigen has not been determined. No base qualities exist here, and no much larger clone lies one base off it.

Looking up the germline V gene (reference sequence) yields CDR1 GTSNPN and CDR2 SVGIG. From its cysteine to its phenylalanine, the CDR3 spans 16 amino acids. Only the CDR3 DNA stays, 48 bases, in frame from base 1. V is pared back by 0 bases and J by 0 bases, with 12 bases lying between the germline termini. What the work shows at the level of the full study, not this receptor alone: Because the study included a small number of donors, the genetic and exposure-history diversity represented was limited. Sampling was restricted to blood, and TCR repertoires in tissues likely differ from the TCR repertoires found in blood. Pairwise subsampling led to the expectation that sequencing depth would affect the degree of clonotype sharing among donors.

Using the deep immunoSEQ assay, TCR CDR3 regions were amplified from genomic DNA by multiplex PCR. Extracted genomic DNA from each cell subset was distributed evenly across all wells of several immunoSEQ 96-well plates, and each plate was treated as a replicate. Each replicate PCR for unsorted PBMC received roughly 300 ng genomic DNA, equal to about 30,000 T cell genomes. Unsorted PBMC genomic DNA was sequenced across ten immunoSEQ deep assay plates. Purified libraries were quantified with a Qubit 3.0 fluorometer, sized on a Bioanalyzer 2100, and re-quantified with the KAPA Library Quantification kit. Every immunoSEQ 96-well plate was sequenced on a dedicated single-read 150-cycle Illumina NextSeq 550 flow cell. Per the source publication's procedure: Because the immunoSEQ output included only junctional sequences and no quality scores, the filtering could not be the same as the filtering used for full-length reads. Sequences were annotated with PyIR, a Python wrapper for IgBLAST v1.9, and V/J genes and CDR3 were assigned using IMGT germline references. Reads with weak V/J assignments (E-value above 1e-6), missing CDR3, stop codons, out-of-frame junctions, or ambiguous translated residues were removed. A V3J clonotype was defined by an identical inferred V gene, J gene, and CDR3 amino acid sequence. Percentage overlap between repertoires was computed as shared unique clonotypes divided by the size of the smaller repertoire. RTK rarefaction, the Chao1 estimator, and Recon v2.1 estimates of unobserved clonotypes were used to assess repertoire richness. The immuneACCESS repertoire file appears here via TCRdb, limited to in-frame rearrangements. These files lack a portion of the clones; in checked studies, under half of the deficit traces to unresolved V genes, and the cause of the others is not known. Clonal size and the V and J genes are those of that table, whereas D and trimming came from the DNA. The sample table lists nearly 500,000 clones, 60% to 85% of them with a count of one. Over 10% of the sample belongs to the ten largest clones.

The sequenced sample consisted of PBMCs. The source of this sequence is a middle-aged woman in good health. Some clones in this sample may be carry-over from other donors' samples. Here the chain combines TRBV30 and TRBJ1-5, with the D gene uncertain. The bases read TGTGCCTGGAGTGTTCAGGAGACCTATAGCAATCAGCCCCAGCATTTT. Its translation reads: CAWSVQETYSNQPQHF.